The clone carrying this TCR beta chain has at least ten counts. These data come from a study of response to subunit inactivated influenza vaccine. One entry per CDR3 protein, called by TCRdb with MiXCR from the RT-PCR reads. The data hold approximately 530,000 distinct CDR3 sequences, with approximately 6.9% observed a single time. This sequence originates from a man aged 50 to 75 who received an inactivated influenza vaccine. The source material was PBMCs from blood, sampled around 25 months after vaccination.

CDR3 nucleotide sequence: TGTGCCACCAGTGAAGGGCGAGGGGCACCCGGGGAGCTGTTTTTT. It encodes CATSEGRGAPGELFF. The chain employs TRBV24-1 and TRBJ2-2, with D possibly called TRBD1 or TRBD2 (5 bases each). This CDR3 is 15 amino acids long. The V and J ends lost 4 bases and 6 bases respectively, with 14 bases between them. Germline-derived CDR1 and CDR2 are KGHDR and SFDVKD.